The T cell receptor beta chain under discussion was sequenced for a study of cytomegalovirus exposure and HLA in healthy donors (dated by TCRdb to about 2017). The study in broad terms: An earlier analysis of roughly 500 of the donors reported more than 250 Gb of sequence data and 117 million unique TCR beta sequences from roughly 180 million T cells. In the later analysis, no new phenotypic data were used to find candidate immune exposures; instead, reliance was placed on TCR beta sequences and their occurrence across donors. Class I and class II HLA loci were covered by the typing at four-digit resolution. A later analysis re-analyzed previously published TCR beta repertoires from roughly 630 donors and added high-resolution HLA genotyping to study TCR occurrence patterns. Every discovery cohort repertoire had been produced on one sequencing platform. Alongside the repertoire data, information on donor age, sex, ethnicity and CMV serostatus was compiled. Because of strong linkage in the cohort, roughly five DR-DQ haplotypes were treated as single units for association and clustering. The study was designed to test whether signatures of past pathogen exposure could be identified by cataloging public T cell receptors. The study combined high-throughput TCR immunosequencing, statistical association of individual TCRs with disease status, and machine learning to predict cytomegalovirus infection status. A later genetic analysis used genome-wide SNP genotypes for about 65% of the 666 donors, treating that subset as a discovery cohort. Among about 370 genotyped donors of the cohort, an average of about 220,000 unique TCR beta nucleotide sequences was sequenced per donor, of which 15% to 20% were non-productive. The study used immunosequencing to profile the T cell repertoires of 666 subjects and linked those repertoires to cytomegalovirus serostatus. Roughly 300 gigabases of sequencing data and 75 million to 85 million unique TCR sequences made up an early release that covered 500 to 700 HLA-typed donors. Typing coverage differed by locus: A, B, C, DRB1 and DQB1 were typed in roughly 629-630 donors, DQA1 in 522, DPA1 in 600 to 610, and DPB1 in roughly 450. Among the roughly 400 genotyped donors, about 83% belonged to the genetic ancestry cluster associated with self-reported Caucasian donors. An earlier analysis of 450 to 750 of the donors used high-throughput TCR beta sequencing to judge whether each TCR beta V gene segment behaved as functional or pseudogenic. Along with the approximately 700-subject first cohort, a separate validation cohort of over 90 different subjects was used.

For this chain, trimming is 4 bases at the V end and 0 bases at the J end, and the number of junction bases without a gene match is 10. CDR1 and CDR2 (SQVTM, ANQGSEA) derive from the germline V gene. The CDR3 sequence holds 17 residues, the cysteine and phenylalanine included. Only CDR3 DNA remains: 51 bases, in frame from the first base. Broader findings and caveats from the paper: Across donors, most TCR sequences were observed very rarely, whereas some public TCRs were present in many individuals. In an earlier analysis of about 540 of the donors, most TCR beta V segments were observed in productive rearrangements about 87% or about 30% of the time, broadly matching IMGT annotations. A further reported finding was that TCR beta sequences accurately predicted the HLA-A and HLA-B alleles for most subjects in the first cohort. Because counts were too low, seventeen rarely observed V segments, including chromosome 9 orphons, were excluded from the earlier analysis of around 640 of the donors. The study gave a list of 150 to 200 TCR beta chains associated with cytomegalovirus. When HLA alleles, especially DR and DQ, strongly co-occurred, TCR associations were difficult to assign to individual alleles. The presence/absence analyses assumed that sequencing depth was roughly uniform across donors, and that assumption may not be true. Compared with equally common non-associated chains, HLA-associated TCR beta chains in a later analysis were more clonally expanded and had lower generation probabilities. In a later genetic analysis, fewer N-insertions in productive TCRs were reported among donors in an Asian-associated ancestry cluster than the roughly 700-donor mean. According to a later analysis, parvovirus B19, influenza, CMV and Epstein-Barr virus appeared linked to several top co-occurrence clusters. In vitro tests confirmed that a few of the cytomegalovirus-associated TCR beta chains recognize cytomegalovirus antigens. The classifier was reported to diagnose cytomegalovirus status with high specificity and sensitivity in both the original cohort and the validation cohort. In a later analysis, TCR association rates were found to vary across HLA loci, with the most associated TCRs seen for DRB1 alleles and the fewest for HLA-C alleles. HLA typing was unavailable for some donors at each locus, so association tests used only the typed subset. A cluster of highly shared sequence variants was judged likely to be a technical artifact of the sequencing pipeline. An association between a missense DCLRE1C variant and V-gene and J-gene trimming of TCR beta chains was found in a later genetic analysis and replicated in an independent cohort. Only TCR beta chains were sequenced in this cohort, and the absence of alpha or paired-chain data limited detectable features. According to the authors, the approach could potentially be generalized to other disease states and immunological phenotypes. Some IMGT-functional V segments, including TRBV6-2 and TRBV6-3, could not be told apart with the 87-base-pair reads, so those segments were excluded. In a later analysis, most CMV-associated TCR beta chains were found to appear HLA-restricted, with HLA associations seemingly driven largely by CMV exposure. Correlated functional status among segregating V segments might be attributable to linkage disequilibrium, but an unknown experimental factor could not be ruled out. At a false discovery rate of 0.05, a later analysis linked approximately 18,000 TCR beta sequences to specific HLA alleles. Immune exposure information for the cohort was limited to CMV serostatus.

Receptor amplification or capture employed the immunoSEQ multiplex PCR assay. A mixture of 60 forward primers for TCR Vbeta segments and 13 reverse primers for TCR Jbeta segments was used in the multiplex PCR. Amplification of the CDR3 region of rearranged TCR beta genes was performed with a multiplex PCR assay on genomic DNA. Amplified TCR beta libraries were sequenced as 87-base-pair reads on the Illumina HiSeq System. Concerning the study's data processing: A later analysis counted approximately 74 million unique TCR beta chains across the 670 or so repertoires, and some 11 million of these chains were shared by at least two donors. Raw reads were error-corrected and collapsed into unique sequences with a nearest-neighbor algorithm that merged closely related sequences to remove PCR and sequencing errors. V, D and J gene segments were assigned by aligning CDR3 sequences to IMGT reference sequences. For a sequence to be retained, at least a six-nucleotide match to both a V gene segment and a J gene segment was required. Rearrangements were classified as productive when the CDR3 lacked stop codons and remained in frame with V and J, and all other rearrangements were classified as non-productive. CDR3 was defined according to IMGT convention as the region running from the second conserved V-encoded cysteine to the conserved J-encoded phenylalanine. The earlier analysis of 500 to 750 of the donors excluded any sequence lacking an unambiguous match to a single V gene segment. An earlier analysis of a few hundred of the donors called V segments functional above 56.7% productive rearrangements and segregating when the between-donor standard deviation exceeded 5%. To diagnose cytomegalovirus status from the catalog of TCR beta chain sequences, a statistical classification framework was built. V and J gene assignment, in a later analysis, came from comparing TCR nucleotide sequences with IMGT/GENE-DB human TR gene sequences. In a later analysis, CDR3 sequences and most-parsimonious VDJ recombination scenarios were assigned using the TCRdist pipeline. In a later analysis, each TCR beta chain was defined by its CDR3 amino acid sequence together with its V-gene family, and reads lacking a unique V-gene family were excluded. To address suspected cross-contamination and a sequencing artifact, a later analysis removed some 620 highly shared, low-generation-probability nucleotide sequences. In a later analysis, a clonal expansion index for each public chain was calculated from normalized within-repertoire ranks of inferred template counts. Generation probabilities in a later analysis came from a VDJ recombination model fitted to out-of-frame rearrangements, and those results were checked against IGoR. Hypergeometric tests were used in a later analysis to score TCR-TCR, TCR-HLA and TCR-CMV co-occurrence, with a repertoire-size bias correction applied to the TCR pairs. In a later analysis, false discovery rates were estimated by permuting HLA or CMV assignments 20 times. In a later analysis, co-occurring TCRs were grouped with DBSCAN, and TCRdist sequence similarity was added when clustering was performed within HLA-allele-positive subsets. Co-occurrence clustering excluded repertoires with fewer than 30,000 or more than 120,000 public chains, plus five with anomalous nucleotide sharing. TCRdb took this table from immuneACCESS and kept in-frame rearrangements with V and J called. Such tables lack part of the clones; where checked against another copy, unresolved V genes explain under half of the gap, and the rest is unexplained. V and J calls and clone size come straight from that table; D and trimming were deduced from the DNA. In this sample the table shows over 150,000 clones, less than 90% of which occur a single time. More than 0.35% of the sample goes to the ten largest clones.

In the case of this clone: It has no known antigen specificity. Within one base of it there is no much larger clone, and no base qualities were kept.

The cohort comprised fewer than 750 healthy bone marrow donors. Cohort members were all nominally healthy when sampled, although unrecorded immune exposures were likely present. The donor was CMV seronegative and belonged to the group of around 400 seronegative cohort members. Each donor provided a peripheral blood sample, and peripheral blood mononuclear cells were used for TCR beta sequencing. Genomic DNA was extracted from the blood cell samples with the Qiagen DNeasy Blood Extraction Kit. This chain is built from TRBV29-1 and TRBJ1-4; the junction holds 8 bases that match TRBD1. The clonotype originates from a boy between 2 and 15 years old in good health and CMV-seronegative. The sample was PBMCs. The CDR3 in this case is CSVVFFGTGATNEKLFF. The base sequence is TGCAGCGTTGTTTTTTTCGGGACAGGCGCAACTAATGAAAAACTGTTTTTT.